This record looks at one T cell receptor (beta chain) sequence and its context. As yet, its antigen is unknown. The use of a sample-barcoded 5' primer and a J-beta primer mix characterized a second PCR of roughly 6 to 11 cycles. TCRdb redid the calling of the 5' RACE reads with MiXCR, one entry per CDR3 protein. The sample records about 630,000 distinct CDR3 sequences, 20% to 25% being singletons. The data derive from a study of blood T cells in healthy people across ages. Study-level results: No conclusive comparison of naive versus antigen-experienced cells was possible with unsorted PBMCs. Per million T cells, TCR beta diversity dropped roughly linearly as age increased.

Donors ranged from about 6 to 90 years old and were healthy Caucasians in Russia. Extraction of total RNA produced a minimum of 5.5 micrograms from each sample. V shed 0 bases and J shed 4 bases, with 7 bases lying between them. From germline, CDR1 is LNHNV and CDR2 YYDKDF (reference sequence). This CDR3 region has 14 residues. The gene calls are TRBV15 and TRBJ1-5; D unclear. This TCR was sampled from a man aged 70 or older in good health. Sequences were obtained from blood. The CDR3 loop reads CATSRDPANQPQHF. In DNA, the CDR3 is TGTGCCACCAGCAGAGATCCAGCTAATCAGCCCCAGCATTTT.